The clone carrying this T cell receptor beta chain was seen once. The antigen is undetermined. Sequencing used immunoSEQ multiplex PCR; TCRdb keeps in-frame clones, though not all of them. The table has about 90,000 clones, under 95% seen once; the top ten hold roughly 9.3%. These data are taken from a study of OX40 agonist ivuxolimab in advanced cancers. The CDR3 extends over 16 amino acids. Trimming left V 0 bases short and J 2 bases short, with 15 bases between. CDR1 is SGHNT, CDR2 YYREEE, per germline (reference sequence). Whole-study results and caveats: CD8+ T cells averaged more expanded clones than CD4+. Partial responders at 0.1-3.0 mg/kg had among the lowest clonal expansion.

The input for sequencing was CD4+ or CD8+ T cells sorted from blood, taken in a trial of the OX40 agonist ivuxolimab. The TCR sequence derives from an adult with an advanced solid tumor such as melanoma, head and neck, liver or kidney cancer. The chain employs TRBV5-4 and TRBJ2-7; possibly TRBD1 for D (5 bases). CDR3: CASSLGSGDSTYEQYF. CDR3 bases: TGTGCCAGCAGCTTGGGATCTGGTGACAGTACCTACGAGCAGTACTTC.